This T cell receptor (beta chain) comes out of a study of blood T cell repertoires in COVID-19. This CDR3 region has 9 residues. V was cut by 10 bases and J by 10 bases, with 8 bases left in between. Assay: immunoSEQ multiplex PCR; the TCRdb copy retains only in-frame clones and omits some. There are about 330,000 clones in the sample; over 75% occur only once, and around 4.6% lies in the top ten. The clonotype comes from a man between 25 and 39 years old who had recovered from COVID-19. This rearrangement joins TRBV12-3 or TRBV12-4 to TRBJ1-3; D is possibly TRBD1 (5 bases). The sequenced sample was PBMCs or T cells enriched from blood (not recorded which). The DNA of the CDR3 is TGTGCCATCGCAGGGACCATATATTTT. Translation gives CAIAGTIYF.